This T cell receptor beta chain was retrieved from a study of glioma-infiltrating T cells. Points from the study as a whole: Very few CDR3 sequences were shared between tissue and blood.

TCR alpha and beta CDR3 regions were amplified from RNA using iRepertoire nested multiplex PCR. Input was 100-400 ng of tissue mRNA or PBMC total RNA. TCRdb re-analysed the multiplex PCR reads in MiXCR, keeping a single row per CDR3 protein. The sample holds approximately 140,000 distinct CDR3 sequences; 20% to 25% are singletons and the top ten take about 30%. There are 15 residues in the CDR3. The V gene's germline CDR1 is MNHNS and CDR2 SASEGT. Trimming at V came to 4 bases and at J to 2 bases, leaving 7 bases not matched to a gene. There are many counts of this clonotype. Its specificity is unknown.

The sequenced sample consisted of glioma tissue, nonneoplastic brain tissue, or PBMCs (not recorded which). The rearrangement joins TRBV6-1 to TRBJ2-7; 8 bases map to TRBD1. This TCR was recovered from a human donor with low-grade glioma or glioblastoma, undergoing nonglioma brain surgery, or in good health (not recorded which). CDR3 amino acids: CASSAGQGLTYEQYV. Written as DNA, the CDR3 is TGTGCCAGCAGTGCCGGACAGGGCCTAACCTACGAGCAGTACGTC.